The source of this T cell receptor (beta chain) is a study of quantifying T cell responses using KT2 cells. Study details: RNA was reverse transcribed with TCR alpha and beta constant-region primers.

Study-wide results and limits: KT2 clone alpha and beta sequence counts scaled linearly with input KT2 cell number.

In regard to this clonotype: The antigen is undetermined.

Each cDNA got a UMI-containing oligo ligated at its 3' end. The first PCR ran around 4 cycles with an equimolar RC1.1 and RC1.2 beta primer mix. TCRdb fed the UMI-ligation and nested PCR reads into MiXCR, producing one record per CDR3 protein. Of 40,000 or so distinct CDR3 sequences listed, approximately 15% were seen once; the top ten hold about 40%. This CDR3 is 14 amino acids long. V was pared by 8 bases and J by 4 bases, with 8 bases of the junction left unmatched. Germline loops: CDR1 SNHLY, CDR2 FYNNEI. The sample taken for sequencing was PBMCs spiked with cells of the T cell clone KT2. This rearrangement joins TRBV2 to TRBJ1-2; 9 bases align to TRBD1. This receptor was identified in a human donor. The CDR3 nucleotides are TGTGCCAGCGCACGGGGACAGGGCCTCTATGGCTACACCTTC. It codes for CASARGQGLYGYTF.